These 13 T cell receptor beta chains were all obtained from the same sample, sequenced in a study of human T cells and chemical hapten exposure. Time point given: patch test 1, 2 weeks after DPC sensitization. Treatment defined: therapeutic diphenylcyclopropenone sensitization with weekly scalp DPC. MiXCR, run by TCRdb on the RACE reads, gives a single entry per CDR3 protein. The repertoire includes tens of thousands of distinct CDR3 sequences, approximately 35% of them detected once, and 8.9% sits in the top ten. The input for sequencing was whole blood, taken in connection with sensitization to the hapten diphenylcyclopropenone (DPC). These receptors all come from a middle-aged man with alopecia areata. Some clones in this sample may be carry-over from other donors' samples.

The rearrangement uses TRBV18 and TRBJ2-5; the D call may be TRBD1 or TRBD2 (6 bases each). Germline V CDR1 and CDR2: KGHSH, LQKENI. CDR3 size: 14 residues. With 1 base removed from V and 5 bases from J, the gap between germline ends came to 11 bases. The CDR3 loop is CASSPQGGTETQYF. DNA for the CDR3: TGTGCCAGCTCACCACAGGGGGGAACGGAGACCCAGTACTTC.

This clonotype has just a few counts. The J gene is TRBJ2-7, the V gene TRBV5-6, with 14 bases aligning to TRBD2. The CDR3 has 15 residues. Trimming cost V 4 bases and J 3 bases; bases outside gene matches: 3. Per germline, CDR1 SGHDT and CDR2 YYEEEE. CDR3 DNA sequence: TGTGCCAGCAGCGACGGACTAGCGGGGGGCTACGAGCAGTACTTC. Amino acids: CASSDGLAGGYEQYF.

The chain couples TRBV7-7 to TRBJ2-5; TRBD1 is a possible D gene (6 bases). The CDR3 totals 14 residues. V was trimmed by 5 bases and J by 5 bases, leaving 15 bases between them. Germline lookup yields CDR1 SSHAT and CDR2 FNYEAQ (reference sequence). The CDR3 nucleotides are TGTGCCAGCAGCCACGGGGCAGGGGTGGAGACCCAGTACTTC. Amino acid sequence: CASSHGAGVETQYF.

CDR3: CASSSGEEVGQPQETQYF. The CDR3 DNA follows: TGTGCCAGCAGTTCCGGTGAGGAGGTCGGACAGCCCCAAGAGACCCAGTACTTC. The chain uses TRBV12-3 or TRBV12-4 and TRBJ2-5; TRBD1 is a possible D gene (6 bases). The CDR3 is 18 residues long. Trimming pared 4 bases from V and 1 base from J, leaving 22 bases between.

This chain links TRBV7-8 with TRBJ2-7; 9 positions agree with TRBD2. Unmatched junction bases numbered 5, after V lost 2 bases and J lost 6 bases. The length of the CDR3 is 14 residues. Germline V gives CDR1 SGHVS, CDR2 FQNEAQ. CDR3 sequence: CASSLSSGTGEQYF. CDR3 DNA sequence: TGTGCCAGCAGCTTATCTAGCGGGACTGGCGAGCAGTACTTC.

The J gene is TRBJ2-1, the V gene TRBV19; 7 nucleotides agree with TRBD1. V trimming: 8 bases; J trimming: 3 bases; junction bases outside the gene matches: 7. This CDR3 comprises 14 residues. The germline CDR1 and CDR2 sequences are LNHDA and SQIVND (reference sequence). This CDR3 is CASGTQGIYNEQFF. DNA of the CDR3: TGTGCCAGTGGGACACAGGGGATCTACAATGAGCAGTTCTTC.

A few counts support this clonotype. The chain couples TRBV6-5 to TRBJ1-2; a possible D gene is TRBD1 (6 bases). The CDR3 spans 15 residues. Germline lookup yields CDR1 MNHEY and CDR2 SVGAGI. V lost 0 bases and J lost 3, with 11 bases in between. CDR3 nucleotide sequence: TGTGCCAGCAGTTACTCCGCCGGGGGGCACTATGGCTACACCTTC. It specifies CASSYSAGGHYGYTF.

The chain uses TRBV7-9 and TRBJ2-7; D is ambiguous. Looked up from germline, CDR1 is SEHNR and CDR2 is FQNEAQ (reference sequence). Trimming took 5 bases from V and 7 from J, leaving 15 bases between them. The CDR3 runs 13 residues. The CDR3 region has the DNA TGTGCCAGCAGCGCCATGCGGTCCTGGGAGCAGTACTTC. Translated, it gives CASSAMRSWEQYF. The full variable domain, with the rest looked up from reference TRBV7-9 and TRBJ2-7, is DTGVSQNPRHKITKRGQNVTFRCDPISEHNRLYWYRQTLGQGPEFLTYFQNEAQLEKSRLLSDRFSAERPKGSFSTLEIQRTEQGDSAMYLCASSAMRSWEQYFGPGTRLTVT.

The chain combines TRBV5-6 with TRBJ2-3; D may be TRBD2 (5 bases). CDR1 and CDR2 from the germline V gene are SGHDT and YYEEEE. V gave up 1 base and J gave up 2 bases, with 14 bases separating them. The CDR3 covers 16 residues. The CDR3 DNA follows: TGTGCCAGCAGCTTGAAGGCGTCGAGGGACACAGATACGCAGTATTTT. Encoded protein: CASSLKASRDTDTQYF. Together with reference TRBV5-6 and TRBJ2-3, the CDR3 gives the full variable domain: DAGVTQSPTHLIKTRGQQVTLRCSPKSGHDTVSWYQQALGQGPQFIFQYYEEEERQRGNFPDRFSGHQFPNYSSELNVNALLLGDSALYLCASSLKASRDTDTQYFGPGTRLTVL.

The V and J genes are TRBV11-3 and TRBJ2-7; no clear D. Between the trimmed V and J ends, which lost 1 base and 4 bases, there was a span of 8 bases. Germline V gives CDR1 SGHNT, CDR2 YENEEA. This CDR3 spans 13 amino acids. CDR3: CASSLVHGYEQYF. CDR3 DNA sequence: TGTGCCAGCAGCTTAGTCCATGGGTACGAGCAGTACTTC. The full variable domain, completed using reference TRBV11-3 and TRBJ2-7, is EAGVVQSPRYKIIEKKQPVAFWCNPISGHNTLYWYLQNLGQGPELLIRYENEEAVDDSQLPKDRFSAERLKGVDSTLKIQPAELGDSAVYLCASSLVHGYEQYFGPGTRLTVT.

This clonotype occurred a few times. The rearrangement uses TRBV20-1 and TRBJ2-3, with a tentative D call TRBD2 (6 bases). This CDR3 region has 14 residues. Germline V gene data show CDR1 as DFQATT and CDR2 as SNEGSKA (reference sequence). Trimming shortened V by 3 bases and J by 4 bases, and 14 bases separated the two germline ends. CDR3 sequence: CSARFGTGADTQYF. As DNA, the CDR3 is TGCAGTGCTAGGTTCGGGACGGGAGCAGATACGCAGTATTTT.

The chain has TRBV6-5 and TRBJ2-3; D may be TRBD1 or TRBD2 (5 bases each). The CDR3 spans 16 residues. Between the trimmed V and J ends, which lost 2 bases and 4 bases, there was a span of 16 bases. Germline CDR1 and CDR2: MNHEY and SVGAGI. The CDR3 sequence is CASSYETPRGADTQYF. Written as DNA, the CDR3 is TGTGCCAGCAGTTACGAGACCCCCCGAGGGGCAGATACGCAGTATTTT.

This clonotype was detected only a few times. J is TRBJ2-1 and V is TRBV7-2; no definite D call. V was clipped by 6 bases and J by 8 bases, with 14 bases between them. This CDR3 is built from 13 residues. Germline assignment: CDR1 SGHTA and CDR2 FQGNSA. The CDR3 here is CASSPTDRDEQFF. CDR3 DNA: TGTGCCAGCAGTCCGACGGACCGGGATGAGCAGTTCTTC.